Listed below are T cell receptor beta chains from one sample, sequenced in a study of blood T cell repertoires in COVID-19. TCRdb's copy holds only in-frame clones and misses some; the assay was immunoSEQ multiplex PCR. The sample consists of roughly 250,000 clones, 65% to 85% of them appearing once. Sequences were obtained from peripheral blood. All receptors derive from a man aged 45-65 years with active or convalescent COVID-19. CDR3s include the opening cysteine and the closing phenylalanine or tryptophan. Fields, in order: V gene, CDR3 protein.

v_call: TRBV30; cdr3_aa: CAWSVNSNQPQHF
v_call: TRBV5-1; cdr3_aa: CASSALGVSNEKLFF
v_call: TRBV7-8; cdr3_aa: CASSRTTGGAGNYGYTF
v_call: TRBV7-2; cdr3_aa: CASSFARRGGEQYF
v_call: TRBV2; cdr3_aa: CASRDRGGYGYTF
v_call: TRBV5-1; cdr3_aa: CASSLPTVEQFF
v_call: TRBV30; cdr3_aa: CAWTPKGAFSPLHF
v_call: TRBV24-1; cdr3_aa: CATSDLRGGGPQHF
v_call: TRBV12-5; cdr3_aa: CASGTGVDTQYF
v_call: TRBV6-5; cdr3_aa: CASSPATGVNEKLFF
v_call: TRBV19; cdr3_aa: CASSVQGLDGEKLFF
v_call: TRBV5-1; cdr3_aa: CASSLPTGGTEAFF
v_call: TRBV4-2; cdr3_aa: CASSQGERNEQFF
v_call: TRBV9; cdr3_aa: CASSVRDRGRGTEAFF
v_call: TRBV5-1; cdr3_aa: CASSLEAGGRRSTEAFF
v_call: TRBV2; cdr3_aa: CASRPGDTQYF
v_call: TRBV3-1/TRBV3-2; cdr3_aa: CASSQFGQAGGTQYF
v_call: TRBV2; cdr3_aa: CASRGGVYQETQYF
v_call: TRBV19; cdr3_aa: CASSTGQVRRHTEAFF
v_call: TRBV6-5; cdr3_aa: CASSYSTSREQYF
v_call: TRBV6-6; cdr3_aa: CASTRDTPYEQYF
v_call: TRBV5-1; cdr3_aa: CASSPGQGWYEQYF
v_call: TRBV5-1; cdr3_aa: CASSFGTGFTDTQYF
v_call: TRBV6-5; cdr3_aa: CAGQSSTNEKLFF
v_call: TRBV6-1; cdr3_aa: CASSEGASGQPQHF
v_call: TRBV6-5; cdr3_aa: CASSSLSSYEQYF
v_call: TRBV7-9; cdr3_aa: CASSPLTGERLETQYF
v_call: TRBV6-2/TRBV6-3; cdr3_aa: CASSLDIPPLRTEQFF
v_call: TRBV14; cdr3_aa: CASSQVQRGATDTQYF
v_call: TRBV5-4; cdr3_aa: CASSWGTGAYEQYF
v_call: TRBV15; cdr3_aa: CATSRDKGPGQGHMTQYF
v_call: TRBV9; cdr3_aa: CASSLRLAGTDTQYF
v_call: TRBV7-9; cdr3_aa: CASSFLSGDRGYTF
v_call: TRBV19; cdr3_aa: CASTPSVWNTEAFF
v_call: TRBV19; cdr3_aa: CVGNTEAFF
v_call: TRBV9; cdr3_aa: CASSVAAGGFRINYGYTF
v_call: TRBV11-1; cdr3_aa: CASSPEPRSFRQPQHF
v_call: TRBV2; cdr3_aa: CASSRDRASLGANVLTF
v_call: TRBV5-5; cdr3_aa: CASSLGTATYEQYF